These 8 T cell receptor beta chains were sequenced from one sample in a study of T-cell reconstitution after alpha-beta-depleted transplantation in children (dated by TCRdb to about 2016). The library relied on PCR. These reads were obtained on an Illumina HiSeq 2500. TCR library preparation used molecular barcoding, with unique molecular identifiers applied to normalize quantification of the TCRbeta repertoire. The raw public data were reprocessed by TCRdb itself: fastp quality trimming at Q25, MiXCR clonotype calling, in-frame beta chains only. Rows are unified per CDR3 protein, each entry keeping the most common DNA and genes. The sample table records almost 400,000 distinct CDR3 sequences; roughly 21% of these occur just once. The ten top clones hold approximately 3.8% of the sample. Sequencing used PBMCs from the stem cell graft donor, obtained from the stem cell graft. Receptor source: a human donor who donated a stem cell graft to a child with acute myeloid leukemia.

The rearrangement links TRBV11-2 to TRBJ2-5; 12 nucleotides match TRBD1. The CDR3 extends over 16 amino acids. Germline V gene sequence: CDR1 SGHAT, CDR2 FQNNGV. Trimming at V came to 4 bases and at J to 4 bases, leaving 7 bases not matched to a gene. The CDR3 loop is CASSWGTGGEGETQYF. CDR3 nucleotide sequence: TGTGCCAGCAGCTGGGGGACAGGGGGCGAGGGAGAGACCCAGTACTTC.

The CDR3: CASSQPTSGGRQPQHF. As DNA, the CDR3 is TGCGCCAGCAGCCAACCCACCAGTGGGGGGCGTCAGCCCCAGCATTTT. This chain uses TRBV4-1 with TRBJ1-5, with D possibly matching TRBD1 (6 bases). Germline values: CDR1 MGHRA, CDR2 YSYEKL. The germline V and J ends were trimmed by 2 bases and 6 bases, with 17 bases remaining between them. The CDR3 is 16 amino acids.

The rearrangement uses TRBV15 and TRBJ2-6, with 8 bases that match TRBD2. Germline assignment: CDR1 LNHNV and CDR2 YYDKDF (reference sequence). This CDR3 has 18 amino acids. Trimming cost V 1 base and J 0 bases; bases outside gene matches: 5. CDR3 in amino acids: CATSRVGLAGSGANVLTF. CDR3 nucleotides: TGTGCCACCAGCAGAGTAGGGCTAGCGGGCTCTGGGGCCAACGTCCTGACTTTC.

This clonotype was observed a handful of times. The chain links TRBV12-3 or TRBV12-4 to TRBJ2-5; the match to TRBD1 covers 11 bases. V was clipped by 3 bases and J by 7 bases; unmatched bases: 4. CDR3 length equals 14 residues. The CDR3 coding sequence is TGTGCCAGCAGTTTCGTGGGACAGGGGGGGACCCAGTACTTC. Translation: CASSFVGQGGTQYF.

The chain joins TRBV3-1 to TRBJ1-1; D is undetermined. The germline V gene encodes CDR1 LGHDT and CDR2 YNNKEL (reference sequence). V was pared by 0 bases and J by 8 bases, with 7 bases between. The CDR3 contains 12 residues. CDR3 protein: CASSQEGGEAFF. The CDR3 DNA reads as TGTGCCAGCAGCCAAGAGGGCGGGGAAGCTTTCTTT.

V is TRBV28 and J is TRBJ1-2; TRBD1 is a possible D gene (5 bases). CDR3 size: 11 residues. Trimming stripped 10 bases from V and 8 bases from J, with 14 bases between. The germline V gene has CDR1 MDHEN and CDR2 SYDVKM. In DNA, the CDR3 is TGTGCCACCTCGAATCGGGGGGGCTACACCTTC. This codes for CATSNRGGYTF.

This clonotype was observed many times. The V call is TRBV29-1, the J call TRBJ2-1; TRBD1 matches 7 bases. Germline assignment: CDR1 SQVTM and CDR2 ANQGSEA. The CDR3 sequence is 14 residues long. V was pared by 6 bases and J by 6 bases, with 11 bases of the junction left unmatched. CDR3 bases: TGCAGCGTAGAAACCGGGACAGCGAGCAATGAGCAGTTCTTC. Protein product: CSVETGTASNEQFF.

Only a few counts were recorded for this clonotype. This rearrangement joins TRBV20-1 to TRBJ2-3; D perhaps matches TRBD1 (6 bases). Germline CDR1 reads DFQATT; CDR2 reads SNEGSKA (reference sequence). The V end lost 5 bases, the J end lost 1 base, and 13 bases lay between the germline ends. This CDR3 is 14 amino acids long. The CDR3 here is CSAQDRGGTDTQYF. CDR3 nucleotide sequence: TGCAGTGCTCAGGACAGAGGCGGCACAGATACGCAGTATTTT.